This TCR beta chain derives from a study of blood T cell repertoires in COVID-19. Assay: immunoSEQ multiplex PCR; the TCRdb copy retains only in-frame clones and omits some. The sample holds 310,000 or so clones; about 83% are singletons and the top ten take roughly 6.3%. This CDR3 contains 13 residues. Germline CDR1 is MNHEY and CDR2 is SVGAGI. The junction had 6 bases not matched to a gene; V was cut back by 10 bases and J by 0 bases. Adults between roughly 18 and 89 years of age took part from under 25 US areas. Participant-given clinical history determined each cohort assignment. The chain links TRBV6-5 to TRBJ2-7; 7 bases are a match to TRBD1. This sequence originates from a woman in her forties who had recovered from COVID-19. Sequencing was done on a sample of PBMCs or T cells enriched from blood (not recorded which). Here the CDR3 reads CATQGSSSYEQYF. The DNA for the CDR3 is TGTGCCACACAGGGGTCCAGCTCCTACGAGCAGTACTTC.